The clone carrying this T cell receptor (beta chain) was seen at least ten times. Its antigen is not known. Amplification yielded TCR beta CDR3 regions, with RNA transcripts as the source. The TCR CDR3 first-round RT-PCR relied on the HTBI primer set. TCRdb processed the multiplex PCR reads anew with MiXCR; each CDR3 protein has one entry. The top ten clones hold around 23% of a sample with more than 300,000 distinct CDR3 sequences, 11% to 15% of them seen once. Trimming removed 8 bases from V and 4 bases from J, with 11 bases in between. The CDR3 has 13 residues. These data come from a study of T cells in Graves' hyperthyroidism and ophthalmopathy. General study findings and limits: The model's output predicted ophthalmopathy at a median of roughly 6 months prior to onset.

Source material: blood. The rearrangement uses TRBV12-3 or TRBV12-4 and TRBJ1-4; D perhaps matches TRBD1 (6 bases). The clonotype was recovered from a woman aged 25 to 39 with Graves' hyperthyroidism. The CDR3, as DNA: TGTGCCAGCTCAGGGGCCGTTAATGAAAAACTGTTTTTT. Translating gives CASSGAVNEKLFF.